Listed here are 32 T cell receptor beta chains from one sample, sequenced in a study of T cells in Graves' hyperthyroidism and ophthalmopathy (dated by TCRdb to 2018 to 2020). Library preparation employed multiplex PCR. Sequencing took place on an Illumina HiSeq 2000. TCR beta CDR3 regions were amplified from RNA transcripts. A first-round RT-PCR of the TCR CDR3 used the HTBI primer set with the Qiagen OneStep RT-PCR kit. The public reads were reprocessed in TCRdb via fastp at Q25 and MiXCR, keeping in-frame beta chains. Rows with a matching CDR3 protein are joined into one entry that keeps the most common DNA and genes. This sample gives about 680,000 distinct CDR3 sequences in total; roughly a third of them show up just once. Around 30% of the sample goes to the ten largest clones. The sequencing input was blood. The receptor source for this set is a woman in her 40s with Graves' hyperthyroidism.

The V gene is TRBV6-1, the J gene TRBJ1-6, with D unclear. The CDR3 has 12 residues. V was pared by 11 bases and J by 8 bases, with 13 bases between. Germline values: CDR1 MNHNS, CDR2 SASEGT. The chain's CDR3 is CACAGGDSPLHF. For the CDR3, the DNA is TGTGCCTGCGCGGGCGGGGATTCACCCCTCCACTTT.

This clonotype was detected ten times or more. J is TRBJ1-2 and V is TRBV29-1; D perhaps matches TRBD1 (5 bases). With 3 bases removed from V and 8 bases from J, the gap between germline ends came to 16 bases. Germline-derived CDR1 and CDR2 are SQVTM and ANQGSEA. This CDR3 has 13 amino acids. CDR3 residues: CSVDQGPTGGYTF. Written as DNA, the CDR3 is TGCAGCGTTGATCAGGGTCCCACGGGCGGCTACACCTTC.

The gene calls are TRBV24-1 and TRBJ1-2; D call uncertain. CDR1 and CDR2 (germline): KGHDR, SFDVKD. The CDR3 runs 9 residues. V was cut by 9 bases and J by 10 bases, with 8 bases left in between. The CDR3 region is CATEPIYTF. CDR3 DNA: TGTGCCACCGAACCCATCTACACCTTC.

About this clonotype itself: This could be a read error, since a much larger clone is one nucleotide away. The J gene is TRBJ2-7, the V gene TRBV11-2; 8 bases fit TRBD1. Per germline, CDR1 SGHAT and CDR2 FQNNGV. With 5 bases clipped from V and 6 bases from J, the junction kept 3 bases outside the gene matches. This CDR3 comprises 12 residues. The CDR3 here is CASSTTGGEQYF. In nucleotides, the CDR3 is TGTGCCAGCAGCACAACAGGGGGCGAGCAGTACTTC.

Concerning this clonotype: A much larger clonotype is one base distant, so this may be a read error. V is TRBV11-2 and J is TRBJ1-5; D ambiguous. V was shortened by 2 bases and J by 4 bases, with 6 bases between the two germline ends. The CDR3 extends over 13 amino acids. Looked up from germline, CDR1 is SGHAT and CDR2 is FQNNGV. The CDR3 DNA follows: TGTGCCAGCAGCTTAATTAGGAATCAGCCCCAGCATTTT. This translates into CASSLIRNQPQHF.

This clonotype appeared a few times. The chain recombines TRBV7-2 with TRBJ1-1, with D possibly TRBD1 on 5 matching bases. The CDR3 loop spans 15 amino acids. Trimming removed 7 bases from V and 1 base from J, with 16 bases in between. The germline V gene has CDR1 SGHTA and CDR2 FQGNSA. The CDR3 coding sequence is TGTGCCAGCACCTCCCCCTCGGGGGGGAACACTGAAGCTTTCTTT. This sequence encodes CASTSPSGGNTEAFF.

This clonotype was observed once. The chain recombines TRBV20-1 with TRBJ2-5; D gene ambiguous. Per the germline V gene, CDR1 is DFQATT and CDR2 is SNEGSKA (reference sequence). Trimming took off 5 bases at V and 0 bases at J, with 16 bases between the two ends. The CDR3 has 15 residues. The CDR3 coding sequence is TGCAGTGCTGTTCCGGACCGAAAGAACCAAGAGACCCAGTACTTC. It translates to CSAVPDRKNQETQYF.

Concerning this clonotype: It may be a read error: a sequence one base away is much more abundant. Here the CDR3 reads CSLNRRGRTEAFF. The DNA of the CDR3 is TGCAGCCTGAATAGGAGGGGAAGAACTGAAGCTTTCTTT. The genes are TRBV29-1 and TRBJ1-1, with a possible D match to TRBD1 (5 bases). CDR1 is SQVTM, CDR2 ANQGSEA, per germline. The CDR3 is made up of 13 amino acids. With 8 bases removed from V and 5 bases from J, the gap between germline ends came to 18 bases. Based on the CDR3 plus reference TRBV29-1 and TRBJ1-1, the full variable domain is SAVISQKPSRDICQRGTSLTIQCQVDSQVTMMFWYRQQPGQSLTLIATANQGSEATYESGFVIDKFPISRPNLTFSTLTVSNMSPEDSSIYLCSLNRRGRTEAFFGQGTRLTVV.

The V gene is TRBV29-1, the J gene TRBJ2-5; possibly TRBD1 for D (5 bases). The V end lost 3 bases, the J end lost 5 bases, and 13 bases lay between the germline ends. Germline CDR1 reads SQVTM; CDR2 reads ANQGSEA. The CDR3 spans 13 residues. The CDR3 DNA reads TGCAGCGTTGAGCCAGGGTTCGGGGAGACCCAGTACTTC. Its protein is CSVEPGFGETQYF.

This clonotype was counted many times. This sequence joins TRBV29-1 and TRBJ1-1; 8 nucleotides agree with TRBD1. CDR3 size: 14 residues. Germline V gives CDR1 SQVTM, CDR2 ANQGSEA. With V trimmed by 4 bases and J by 3 bases, 7 bases remained unmatched. CDR3 in DNA: TGCAGCGTTGCCAGGGGGCGATTGGACACTGAAGCTTTCTTT. This translates into CSVARGRLDTEAFF. Using reference TRBV29-1 and TRBJ1-1 for the parts outside the CDR3, the full variable domain is SAVISQKPSRDICQRGTSLTIQCQVDSQVTMMFWYRQQPGQSLTLIATANQGSEATYESGFVIDKFPISRPNLTFSTLTVSNMSPEDSSIYLCSVARGRLDTEAFFGQGTRLTVV.

The rearrangement links TRBV24-1 to TRBJ2-7; 13 bases are shared with TRBD2. The CDR3 is made up of 17 amino acids. CDR1 is KGHDR, CDR2 SFDVKD, per germline. The junction had 11 bases not matched to a gene; V was cut back by 5 bases and J by 5 bases. The chain's CDR3 is CATSGPGLAGAADEQYF. CDR3 bases: TGTGCCACCAGTGGCCCTGGACTAGCGGGGGCCGCGGACGAGCAGTACTTC.

The sample holds many counts of this clonotype. The germline gene is not matched at one end of the junction; a read error may be the cause. The chain links TRBV7-2 to TRBJ1-2, with D tentatively TRBD1 (6 bases). Germline lookup yields CDR1 SGHTA and CDR2 FQGNSA. The CDR3 is made up of 13 amino acids. The CDR3 nucleotides are TGCGCCAGCAGCCATGGACAGCGCGGTGGCTACACCTTC. It yields the protein CASSHGQRGGYTF.

The rearrangement uses TRBV20-1 and TRBJ2-7, with D maybe TRBD2 (5 bases). The V and J ends lost 4 bases and 3 bases respectively, with 16 bases between them. The germline CDR1 and CDR2 sequences are DFQATT and SNEGSKA (reference sequence). The CDR3 contains 14 residues. CDR3 loop: CSAKRTRTDYEQYF. CDR3 in DNA: TGCAGTGCTAAGCGTACAAGGACTGACTACGAGCAGTACTTC.

The chain couples TRBV7-6 to TRBJ1-1, with 7 bases that match TRBD1. Germline trimming cut 7 bases from V and 4 bases from J; bases unmatched to any gene: 12. Germline loops: CDR1 SGHVS, CDR2 FNYEAQ. This CDR3 contains 15 residues. The CDR3 nucleotides are TGTGCCAGCACCGGGGACAGCCCGAGGGCCACTGAAGCTTTCTTT. Its protein is CASTGDSPRATEAFF.

V usage is TRBV25-1 and J usage is TRBJ2-7, with 9 nucleotides matching TRBD2. The V gene's germline CDR1 is MGHDK and CDR2 SYGVNS. The V and J ends lost 5 bases and 6 bases, in that order; junction bases with no gene match: 14. The CDR3 is made up of 16 amino acids. The CDR3 bases are TGTGCCAGCAGTTTCTCGCTAGCGGGGAGACCTCCCGAGCAGTACTTC. Translated: CASSFSLAGRPPEQYF.

This clonotype was observed many times. The rearrangement joins TRBV29-1 to TRBJ1-3; D remains unclear. The CDR3 length is 13 residues. Germline CDR1 SQVTM, CDR2 ANQGSEA. V was shortened by 3 bases and J by 0 bases, with 6 bases between the two germline ends. CDR3 in DNA: TGCAGCGTTGAGTCTATCTCTGGAAACACCATATATTTT. This gives the protein CSVESISGNTIYF.

Concerning this clonotype: A much larger clone differs from this one at a single base, so this may be a read error. The J gene is TRBJ1-5, the V gene TRBV7-9, with D possibly matching TRBD1 (5 bases). The CDR3 totals 14 residues. CDR1 is SEHNR, CDR2 FQNEAQ, per germline (reference sequence). V was cut by 5 bases and J by 4 bases, with 12 bases left in between. CDR3 residues: CASSGHGWNQPQHF. The CDR3 DNA sequence: TGTGCCAGCAGCGGACACGGGTGGAATCAGCCCCAGCATTTT.

The chain joins TRBV13 to TRBJ2-5; TRBD2 matches at 13 bases. The V and J ends lost 4 bases and 5 bases, in that order; junction bases with no gene match: 13. Germline CDR1 reads PRHDT; CDR2 reads FYEKMQ (reference sequence). The CDR3 has 18 amino acids. The CDR3 here is CASSWAGTSGIRRETQYF. The CDR3 DNA reads TGTGCCAGCAGCTGGGCCGGGACTAGCGGGATACGTAGGGAGACCCAGTACTTC.

Only a few counts were recorded for this clonotype. This chain joins TRBV7-2 and TRBJ1-2; no reliable D call. This CDR3 region has 13 residues. Trimming left V 4 bases short and J 8 bases short, with 14 bases between. Germline lookup yields CDR1 SGHTA and CDR2 FQGNSA. The CDR3 DNA reads TGTGCCAGCAGCTCGACCGTAGTAAGCGGCTACACCTTC. As protein: CASSSTVVSGYTF.

Ten or more counts support this clonotype. The chain joins TRBV7-3 to TRBJ2-6, with 11 positions matching TRBD1. The CDR3 sequence is 19 residues long. V gave up 5 bases and J gave up 3 bases; unmatched junction bases: 12. The V gene's germline CDR1 is SGHTA and CDR2 FQGTGA. The CDR3 protein is CASSREMDRGLGGANVLTF. CDR3 sequence (DNA): TGTGCCAGCAGCCGAGAAATGGACAGGGGGCTCGGTGGGGCCAACGTCCTGACTTTC.

The J gene is TRBJ2-7, the V gene TRBV9; perhaps TRBD1 as D (6 bases). This CDR3 has 12 residues. Per the germline V gene, CDR1 is SGDLS and CDR2 is YYNGEE. V lost 5 bases and J lost 6, with 12 bases in between. The chain's CDR3 is CASRFKGGEQYF. CDR3 bases: TGTGCCAGCAGATTTAAAGGGGGCGAGCAGTACTTC.

The CDR3 is CASSSHTASANTGELFF. CDR3 nucleotides: TGTGCCAGCAGTTCCCACACGGCGTCAGCTAACACCGGGGAGCTGTTTTTT. This chain links TRBV12-3 or TRBV12-4 with TRBJ2-2; D call uncertain. V lost 4 bases and J lost 2, with 17 bases in between. This CDR3 is 17 amino acids long.

In its sample, this clonotype was seen many times. This chain links TRBV7-2 with TRBJ2-7, with 9 nucleotides matching TRBD1. The germline V gene encodes CDR1 SGHTA and CDR2 FQGNSA. The CDR3 sequence is 14 residues long. The V segment lost 4 bases and the J segment 4 bases; nucleotides outside the gene matches: 5. As DNA, the CDR3 is TGTGCCAGCAGCTACCGGGGACAGGGTTACGAGCAGTACTTC. This codes for CASSYRGQGYEQYF.

Comment on this clonotype: A much bigger clone sits one base away, suggesting this may be a read error. This chain links TRBV7-2 with TRBJ2-7; 9 nucleotides match TRBD1. The CDR3 length is 15 residues. Looked up from germline, CDR1 is SGHTA and CDR2 is FQGNSA. Trimming removed 5 bases from V and 2 bases from J; junction bases left unmatched: 7. This chain's CDR3 is CASSAGTGTPYEQYF. In nucleotides, the CDR3 is TGTGCCAGCAGCGCCGGGACAGGGACACCCTACGAGCAGTACTTC.

The chain uses TRBV12-3 or TRBV12-4 and TRBJ1-1, with a possible D match to TRBD1 (5 bases). This CDR3 is 14 amino acids long. With 8 bases removed from V and 0 bases from J, the gap between germline ends came to 13 bases. The CDR3 loop is CASAHRIMNTEAFF. CDR3 coding DNA: TGTGCCAGCGCCCACAGGATCATGAACACTGAAGCTTTCTTT.

V gene TRBV2 combines with J gene TRBJ2-3; no definite D call. Per the germline V gene, CDR1 is SNHLY and CDR2 is FYNNEI. This CDR3 spans 14 amino acids. V dropped 4 bases and J dropped 0 bases, with 8 bases sitting between them. In nucleotides, the CDR3 is TGTGCCAGCAGTGGACAACCTAGCACAGATACGCAGTATTTT. Its protein is CASSGQPSTDTQYF. The entire variable domain, with the rest obtained from reference TRBV2 and TRBJ2-3, is as follows: EPEVTQTPSHQVTQMGQEVILRCVPISNHLYFYWYRQILGQKVEFLVSFYNNEISEKSEIFDDQFSVERPDGSNFTLKIRSTKLEDSAMYFCASSGQPSTDTQYFGPGTRLTVL.

This clonotype came up a few times. At one of its ends the junction is not consistent with the germline gene, which may arise from a read error. The genes are TRBV7-2 and TRBJ1-2, with 7 bases aligning to TRBD1. CDR1 SGHTA and CDR2 FQGNSA come from the germline V gene. The CDR3 contains 13 residues. The CDR3 coding sequence is TGCGCCAGCAGCCAAGCCACAGGGGATGGCTACACCTTC. It specifies CASSQATGDGYTF.

This chain links TRBV13 with TRBJ1-6; TRBD1 aligns across 7 bases. This CDR3 region has 14 residues. Trimming at V came to 4 bases and at J to 10 bases, leaving 7 bases not matched to a gene. The germline CDR1 and CDR2 sequences are PRHDT and FYEKMQ (reference sequence). The CDR3 loop is CASSSGDRESPLHF. CDR3 nucleotides: TGTGCCAGCAGCTCTGGAGACAGGGAATCACCCCTCCACTTT.

This clonotype came up many times. The chain links TRBV7-2 to TRBJ1-2; D possibly corresponds to TRBD1 (6 bases). This CDR3 spans 14 amino acids. CDR1 and CDR2 from the germline V gene are SGHTA and FQGNSA. Trimming left V 5 bases short and J 1 base short, with 11 bases between. The CDR3 sequence: CASSQGRVNYGYTF. CDR3 nucleotides: TGTGCCAGCAGCCAGGGGCGGGTTAACTATGGCTACACCTTC.

On this clonotype itself: At one boundary the junction diverges from the germline segment, which might be a read error. The genes are TRBV7-9 and TRBJ2-7; 7 positions match TRBD1. The CDR3 is 15 residues long. Germline CDR1 reads SEHNR; CDR2 reads FQNEAQ (reference sequence). The CDR3 sequence is CASRPGTAVSYEQYF. Here the CDR3 DNA reads TGCGCCAGCAGACCCGGGACAGCCGTCTCCTACGAGCAGTACTTC.

About this clonotype: Relative to the germline gene, one junction end is altered; a read error may explain this. The chain carries TRBV7-4 and TRBJ2-7; possible D gene TRBD2, 5 bases. The CDR3 totals 14 residues. The V gene's germline CDR1 is SGHVT and CDR2 SQSDAQ. CDR3 in amino acids: CAGSPGLSKLEQYF. The CDR3 nucleotides are TGTGCCGGCAGCCCCGGACTCTCGAAACTCGAGCAGTACTTC.

This clonotype was seen ten or more times. The chain is built from TRBV20-1 and TRBJ1-2; a possible D gene is TRBD1 (6 bases). V lost 6 bases to trimming and J lost 5 bases, with 16 bases between them. CDR1 is DFQATT, CDR2 SNEGSKA, per germline (reference sequence). CDR3 size: 13 residues. The CDR3 bases are TGCAGTGCGGACGGACAGACGGATTATGGCTACACCTTC. Translated: CSADGQTDYGYTF.